This T cell receptor (beta chain) was recovered during a study of cytomegalovirus exposure and HLA in healthy donors. The CDR3 runs to 14 residues. Per the germline V gene, CDR1 is SGHDT and CDR2 is YYEEEE. Study conclusions and caveats: It was reported that the classifier diagnosed cytomegalovirus status with high specificity and sensitivity in both the original and validation cohorts.

Researchers ran the PCR with 60 Vbeta and 13 Jbeta primers. Repertoires were generated with immunoSEQ multiplex PCR, while TCRdb's copy carries only in-frame clones and drops some. The sample consists of about 200,000 clones, 60% to 85% of them appearing once. Remarks on this clone: Its antigen is undetermined.

The sample consisted of PBMCs. The TCR sequence derives from a man in his forties or fifties in good health and CMV-seronegative. This chain uses TRBV5-6 with TRBJ2-5, with 7 bases identical to TRBD1. The tail of the sequence fits TRBJ2-7 better, so the J call may be wrong. In nucleotides, the CDR3 is TGTGCCAGCAGTTCCGGGACAGCGACTTACGAGCAGTACTTC. It is translated as CASSSGTATYEQYF.